This T cell receptor (beta chain) came from a study of CD8 T cells in ankylosing spondylitis. Study-wide results and limits: As for the disease-linked clones, they showed a CD8+ phenotype and occurred at relatively low frequencies in peripheral blood. Past studies reported some motif variants in reactive arthritis synovial fluid and blood. Apparently characteristic of ankylosing spondylitis blood was a TCR beta motif (roughly 8 highly homologous variants).

In TCRdb, the 5' RACE reads were re-called with MiXCR into one record per CDR3 protein. The sample lists fewer than 550,000 distinct CDR3 sequences, roughly 5.3% occurring once. Trimming removed 5 bases at V and 7 bases at J, with 12 bases between. The CDR3 length is 13 residues. Per the germline V gene, CDR1 is MGHDK and CDR2 is SYGVNS. At least ten counts were recorded for this clonotype. What it binds is unknown. Specimen: blood, either unsorted or a sorted T cell fraction (not recorded which). J is TRBJ1-5 and V is TRBV25-1; no firm D call. This clonotype was sampled from a male donor with ankylosing spondylitis. CDR3 in amino acids: CASSRGVGQPQHF. The CDR3 bases are TGTGCCAGCAGTCGGGGAGTTGGGCAGCCCCAGCATTTT.